The T cell receptor beta chain under discussion was sequenced for a study of tumor and adjacent non-tumor tissue in lung cancer. Across the study: The cohort had around eleven adenocarcinoma, a couple of squamous cell and 1 small cell patients. Study-level findings and limits: TCR diversity was significantly greater in tumor than normal lung tissue. Tumor repertoires had a smaller top 100 clone share than normal lung.

This clonotype was recorded many times. Its antigen is undetermined. No cell sorting was done before RNA was extracted from the tissue. More than 3 cm separated this lung sample from the edge of the tumor. Newly diagnosed lung cancer patients had thoracic surgery in China, August–November 2014, without prior chemotherapy. TCRbeta libraries were built with three rounds of nested PCR, modified from ARM-PCR. TCRdb reanalysed the multiplex PCR reads using MiXCR and keeps one entry per CDR3 protein. The repertoire has about 48,000 distinct CDR3 sequences, about two thirds of them found once; the top ten carry 30%. Germline loops: CDR1 SGHDT, CDR2 YYEEEE. The CDR3 runs 12 residues. Trimming cost V 4 bases and J 7 bases; bases outside gene matches: 1.

Sample: distant non-tumor lung tissue. The sequence came from a woman between 70 and 85 years old with non-small cell lung cancer. The genes are TRBV5-6 and TRBJ2-1; 8 positions agree with TRBD1. Here the CDR3 reads CASSTGGNEQFF. Written as DNA, the CDR3 is TGTGCCAGCAGCACAGGGGGGAATGAGCAGTTCTTC. Full variable domain (missing parts from reference TRBV5-6 and TRBJ2-1): DAGVTQSPTHLIKTRGQQVTLRCSPKSGHDTVSWYQQALGQGPQFIFQYYEEEERQRGNFPDRFSGHQFPNYSSELNVNALLLGDSALYLCASSTGGNEQFFGPGTRLTVL.